The 27 T cell receptor beta chains listed next were all sequenced from one sample in a study of T cell changes during pregnancy in multiple sclerosis. Profiled with immunoSEQ multiplex PCR; TCRdb holds only in-frame clones, not every one. This table has 90,000 to 100,000 clones, 94% appearing once. The specimen was peripheral blood, collected in the third trimester of pregnancy. All receptors derive from a female donor with multiple sclerosis, enrolled in a pregnancy study.

The J gene is TRBJ1-1, the V gene TRBV7-9; TRBD1 matches at 7 bases. Germline assignment: CDR1 SEHNR and CDR2 FQNEAQ (reference sequence). This CDR3 has 14 residues. The V gene end was trimmed by 1 base and the J gene end by 3 bases; junction bases not matched to a gene: 2. CDR3 sequence (DNA): TGTGCCAGCAGCTTAGGACAGGGATACACTGAAGCTTTCTTT. The encoded protein is CASSLGQGYTEAFF. Using reference TRBV7-9 and TRBJ1-1 for the parts outside the CDR3, the full variable domain is DTGVSQNPRHKITKRGQNVTFRCDPISEHNRLYWYRQTLGQGPEFLTYFQNEAQLEKSRLLSDRFSAERPKGSFSTLEIQRTEQGDSAMYLCASSLGQGYTEAFFGQGTRLTVV.

The gene calls are TRBV5-1 and TRBJ2-1, with D tentatively TRBD2 (5 bases). The V end lost 0 bases, the J end lost 6 bases, and 13 bases lay between the germline ends. CDR1 and CDR2 from the germline V gene are SGHRS and YFSETQ. The CDR3 length is 15 residues. The CDR3 is CASSLDGLAPNEQFF. CDR3 in DNA: TGCGCCAGCAGCTTGGACGGGCTAGCCCCCAATGAGCAGTTCTTC.

The chain employs TRBV4-2 and TRBJ1-2; 9 bases fit TRBD1. V trimming: 7 bases; J trimming: 7 bases; junction bases outside the gene matches: 10. The CDR3 extends over 14 amino acids. Looked up from germline, CDR1 is LGHNA and CDR2 is YNFKEQ. The CDR3 region is CASTPGQGDSGYTF. The CDR3 nucleotides are TGTGCCAGCACTCCGGGACAGGGAGATTCTGGCTACACCTTC.

The rearrangement uses TRBV25-1 and TRBJ1-5; the D gene is possibly TRBD1 (5 bases). Germline V gives CDR1 MGHDK, CDR2 SYGVNS. The CDR3 spans 13 residues. Trimming left V 5 bases short and J 5 bases short, with 10 bases between. In DNA, the CDR3 is TGTGCCAGCAGTCCCGCAGGGTATCAGCCCCAGCATTTT. Residues: CASSPAGYQPQHF.

The V call is TRBV4-2, the J call TRBJ1-5; D ambiguous. This CDR3 has 11 amino acids. CDR1 LGHNA and CDR2 YNFKEQ come from the germline V gene. Trimming removed 5 bases from V and 9 bases from J, with 8 bases in between. The CDR3 DNA is TGTGCCAGCAGCGCCGGTGGGCCCCAGCATTTT. This gives the protein CASSAGGPQHF.

This sequence joins TRBV7-6 and TRBJ1-4; D is possibly TRBD1 (5 bases). The CDR3 has 13 amino acids. Germline V lookup: CDR1 SGHVS, CDR2 FNYEAQ. Between the trimmed V and J ends, which lost 1 base and 12 bases, there was a span of 12 bases. CDR3 protein: CASSLVLGGELFF. The CDR3 coding sequence is TGTGCCAGCAGCTTAGTTCTCGGGGGGGAACTGTTTTTT.

The chain recombines TRBV6-6 with TRBJ1-2; 7 positions match TRBD1. Unmatched junction bases numbered 8, after V lost 8 bases and J lost 2 bases. This CDR3 is built from 14 residues. Looked up from germline, CDR1 is MNHNY and CDR2 is SVGAGI (reference sequence). The CDR3 spells CASVRPGQNYGYTF. The CDR3 DNA sequence: TGTGCCAGCGTTCGACCGGGACAGAACTATGGCTACACCTTC.

The chain combines TRBV27 with TRBJ2-1, with 8 bases matching TRBD2. The CDR3 covers 15 residues. V was clipped by 7 bases and J by 2 bases; unmatched bases: 7. Germline V lookup: CDR1 MNHEY, CDR2 SMNVEV (reference sequence). The CDR3 protein is CASNVAGGPYNEQFF. The CDR3 region has the DNA TGTGCCAGCAATGTTGCGGGAGGACCCTACAATGAGCAGTTCTTC.

The V gene is TRBV7-2, the J gene TRBJ2-1; 9 nucleotides match TRBD1. The V and J ends lost 1 base and 12 bases, in that order; junction bases with no gene match: 4. The CDR3 length is 13 residues. The germline V gene encodes CDR1 SGHTA and CDR2 FQGNSA. The CDR3 sequence: CASSLVGTGRQFF. The CDR3 nucleotides read TGTGCCAGCAGCTTAGTAGGGACAGGGAGGCAGTTCTTC.

This chain links TRBV6-6 with TRBJ2-7, with D possibly matching TRBD2 (6 bases). Germline-derived CDR1 and CDR2 are MNHNY and SVGAGI (reference sequence). V was clipped by 2 bases and J by 2 bases, with 13 bases between them. This CDR3 is 15 amino acids long. The CDR3 protein is CASSYPEGIAYEQYF. CDR3 bases: TGTGCCAGCAGTTACCCGGAGGGGATAGCCTACGAGCAGTACTTC.

The chain is built from TRBV4-1 and TRBJ2-2, with D tentatively TRBD1 (5 bases). V was clipped by 0 bases and J by 0 bases, with 11 bases between them. The CDR3 has 17 residues. Germline V gene sequence: CDR1 MGHRA, CDR2 YSYEKL. In DNA, the CDR3 is TGCGCCAGCAGCCAAGACAGGGATTCGGCGAACACCGGGGAGCTGTTTTTT. Translated, it gives CASSQDRDSANTGELFF.

In this sample, this clone turned up many times. The chain has TRBV19 and TRBJ1-4; the D is unclear. Trimming shortened V by 4 bases and J by 4 bases, and 13 bases separated the two germline ends. CDR1 LNHDA and CDR2 SQIVND come from the germline V gene (reference sequence). The CDR3 has 15 amino acids. The CDR3 protein is CASSSRRRINEKLFF. The CDR3 DNA follows: TGTGCCAGTAGTAGCAGGCGAAGGATTAATGAAAAACTGTTTTTT.

CDR3 loop: CASSLAAGGPTNEQFF. CDR3 nucleotides: TGTGCCAGCAGCTTAGCCGCCGGAGGGCCTACCAATGAGCAGTTCTTC. V is TRBV7-9 and J is TRBJ2-1; D is perhaps TRBD2 (6 bases). Trimming left V 0 bases short and J 6 bases short, with 15 bases between. Germline CDR1 reads SEHNR; CDR2 reads FQNEAQ (reference sequence). CDR3 length: 16 amino acids.

The chain combines TRBV30 with TRBJ2-3, with 10 bases fitting TRBD2. The V and J ends lost 0 bases and 5 bases, in that order; junction bases with no gene match: 5. Germline-derived CDR1 and CDR2 are GTSNPN and SVGIG (reference sequence). The CDR3 is made up of 15 amino acids. CDR3 amino acids: CAWSVASGSQDTQYF. The DNA for the CDR3 is TGTGCCTGGAGTGTTGCTAGCGGGAGTCAAGATACGCAGTATTTT. Using reference TRBV30 and TRBJ2-3 for the parts outside the CDR3, the full variable domain is SQTIHQWPATLVQPVGSPLSLECTVEGTSNPNLYWYRQAAGRGLQLLFYSVGIGQISSEVPQNLSASRPQDRQFILSSKKLLLSDSGFYLCAWSVASGSQDTQYFGPGTRLTVL.

The CDR3 reads CATGTPATNEKLFF. The DNA of the CDR3 is TGTGCCACGGGAACTCCTGCAACTAATGAAAAACTGTTTTTT. This sequence joins TRBV19 and TRBJ1-4; D not resolved. From germline, CDR1 is LNHDA and CDR2 SQIVND (reference sequence). The V and J ends lost 10 bases and 0 bases respectively, with 12 bases between them. The CDR3 sequence is 14 residues long.

This sequence joins TRBV6-1 and TRBJ2-7; 8 bases map to TRBD1. Germline V gene lookup returns CDR1 MNHNS and CDR2 SASEGT. The CDR3 sequence is 14 residues long. Unmatched junction bases numbered 12, after V lost 7 bases and J lost 7 bases. CDR3 DNA sequence: TGTGCCAGCAAGTACGGCGGACAGGGCGGTGAGCAGTACTTC. Translation: CASKYGGQGGEQYF.

In its sample, this clone was seen once. The chain has TRBV2 and TRBJ2-7; TRBD1 aligns across 9 bases. Germline V gene sequence: CDR1 SNHLY, CDR2 FYNNEI. Trimming took 7 bases from V and 6 from J; bases not matched to a gene: 4. There are 12 residues in the CDR3. This CDR3 is CASNRQGGEQYF. In DNA, the CDR3 is TGTGCCAGCAACCGACAGGGGGGCGAGCAGTACTTC.

V is TRBV27 and J is TRBJ1-2, with TRBD1 matching 8 bases. Germline V gene sequence: CDR1 MNHEY, CDR2 SMNVEV (reference sequence). The trim removed 2 bases at V and 6 bases at J, leaving 17 bases unmatched. The CDR3 runs 18 residues. CDR3 region: CASSLTFGTGGVGDGYTF. The CDR3 DNA reads TGTGCCAGCAGTTTAACGTTTGGAACAGGGGGTGTGGGGGATGGCTACACCTTC.

The chain joins TRBV2 to TRBJ1-2, with D possibly TRBD1 on 6 matching bases. This CDR3 has 12 residues. From germline, CDR1 is SNHLY and CDR2 FYNNEI. Deletions cut 8 bases from V and 2 bases from J, with 9 bases between. The CDR3 coding sequence is TGTGCCAGCCTCCAGGGGAACTATGGCTACACCTTC. It translates to CASLQGNYGYTF.

The chain employs TRBV7-9 and TRBJ1-1; TRBD1 is a possible D gene (5 bases). CDR1 and CDR2 from the germline V gene are SEHNR and FQNEAQ (reference sequence). The CDR3 runs to 12 residues. Trimming shortened V by 3 bases and J by 7 bases, and 9 bases separated the two germline ends. CDR3 residues: CASSFGAVEAFF. The CDR3 region has the DNA TGTGCCAGCAGCTTTGGGGCGGTTGAAGCTTTCTTT.

The CDR3 nucleotides read TGTGCCAGCAGCCTACAGACAGGGGGAAGCATTCAGTACTTC. It codes for CASSLQTGGSIQYF. V gene TRBV7-2 combines with J gene TRBJ2-4, with TRBD1 matching over 9 bases. Per the germline V gene, CDR1 is SGHTA and CDR2 is FQGNSA. The junction had 8 bases not matched to a gene; V was cut back by 5 bases and J by 9 bases. This CDR3 comprises 14 residues.

The V call is TRBV7-9, the J call TRBJ1-1; TRBD1 might be the D (5 bases). The germline V and J ends were trimmed by 2 bases and 7 bases, with 11 bases remaining between them. Germline lookup yields CDR1 SEHNR and CDR2 FQNEAQ (reference sequence). This CDR3 has 13 residues. Written as DNA, the CDR3 is TGTGCCAGCAGCTTAACCACAGGAGTTGAAGCTTTCTTT. It encodes CASSLTTGVEAFF.

J is TRBJ2-3 and V is TRBV28; unclear D gene. Germline V lookup: CDR1 MDHEN, CDR2 SYDVKM. The CDR3 consists of 14 residues. Trimming stripped 5 bases from V and 4 bases from J, with 13 bases between. This CDR3 reads CASSAFEESDTQYF. The CDR3 DNA sequence: TGTGCCAGCAGTGCTTTCGAGGAGTCAGATACGCAGTATTTT.

This rearrangement joins TRBV7-3 to TRBJ2-1; 14 nucleotides align to TRBD2. The CDR3 loop spans 15 amino acids. J gave up 6 bases and V 5 bases, and 3 bases lay outside the gene matches. Germline V gene data show CDR1 as SGHTA and CDR2 as FQGTGA. CDR3 loop: CASSMTSGRANEQFF. DNA of the CDR3: TGTGCCAGCAGCATGACTAGCGGGAGGGCCAATGAGCAGTTCTTC.

V gene TRBV6-5 combines with J gene TRBJ1-2; 7 bases fit TRBD1. This CDR3 contains 14 residues. V gave up 2 bases and J gave up 6 bases; unmatched junction bases: 6. The germline CDR1 and CDR2 sequences are MNHEY and SVGAGI. CDR3 loop: CASSYAKGGDGYTF. The CDR3 nucleotides are TGTGCCAGCAGTTACGCTAAAGGGGGCGATGGCTACACCTTC.

The CDR3 here is CATRTETTNYGYTF. CDR3 nucleotides: TGTGCCACCAGGACGGAAACTACTAACTATGGCTACACCTTC. This chain connects TRBV2 to TRBJ1-2; D call uncertain. Germline CDR1 and CDR2: SNHLY and FYNNEI. The V and J ends lost 10 bases and 0 bases respectively, with 15 bases between them. The CDR3 runs to 14 residues. Combining the CDR3 with reference TRBV2 and TRBJ1-2 gives the whole variable domain EPEVTQTPSHQVTQMGQEVILRCVPISNHLYFYWYRQILGQKVEFLVSFYNNEISEKSEIFDDQFSVERPDGSNFTLKIRSTKLEDSAMYFCATRTETTNYGYTFGSGTRLTVV.

The chain is built from TRBV5-1 and TRBJ2-1; tentative D call: TRBD1 (8 bases). From germline, CDR1 is SGHRS and CDR2 YFSETQ. This CDR3 is built from 15 residues. Trimming cost V 0 bases and J 8 bases, with 15 bases left between them. CDR3 loop: CASSLGQGAGDEQFF. The CDR3 DNA reads as TGCGCCAGCAGCTTGGGGCAGGGGGCGGGGGATGAGCAGTTCTTC.